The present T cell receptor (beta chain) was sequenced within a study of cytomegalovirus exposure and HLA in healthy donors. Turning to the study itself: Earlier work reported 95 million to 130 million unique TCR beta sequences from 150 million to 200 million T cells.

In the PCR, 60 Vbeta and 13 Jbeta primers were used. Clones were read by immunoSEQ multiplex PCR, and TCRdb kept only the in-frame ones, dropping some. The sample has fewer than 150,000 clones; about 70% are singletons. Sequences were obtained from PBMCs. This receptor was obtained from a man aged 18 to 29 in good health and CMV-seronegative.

The chain's CDR3 is CAWSAGSGQPQHF. The CDR3 nucleotides read TGTGCCTGGAGTGCAGGGTCCGGGCAGCCCCAGCATTTT. The chain links TRBV30 to TRBJ1-5, with D maybe TRBD1 (5 bases). This CDR3 contains 13 residues. The V end was cut by 1 base, the J end by 7 bases, with 11 bases between. From germline, CDR1 is GTSNPN and CDR2 SVGIG (reference sequence).